The present T cell receptor beta chain was sequenced within a study of cytomegalovirus exposure and HLA in healthy donors. Study outcomes and limitations: For TCR beta chains, V- and J-gene trimming was later linked to a missense DCLRE1C variant. Most TCR sequences showed up rarely, but some public TCRs showed up in many donors.

In the PCR, 60 Vbeta and 13 Jbeta primers were used. Sequencing was performed with immunoSEQ multiplex PCR; in TCRdb, only in-frame clones are kept and a portion is missing. The sample holds 85,000 to 130,000 clones; 75% to 85% are singletons and the top ten take around 4%. Germline V gives CDR1 LNHDA, CDR2 SQIVND (reference sequence). The CDR3 is made up of 17 amino acids. Note on this clone: Its antigen is not identified. A junction boundary mismatches the germline segment, possibly from a read error.

This receptor was taken from a female donor in good health and CMV-seropositive. The material sequenced was PBMCs. The rearrangement links TRBV19 to TRBJ2-6; D perhaps matches TRBD1 (5 bases). CDR3 in amino acids: CASNKGGTASGANGLTF. Written as DNA, the CDR3 is TGTGCCAGTAATAAGGGCGGAACCGCCTCTGGGGCCAACGGCCTGACTTTC. The full variable domain, in which reference TRBV19 and TRBJ2-6 provide the parts outside the CDR3, is DGGITQSPKYLFRKEGQNVTLSCEQNLNHDAMYWYRQDPGQGLRLIYYSQIVNDFQKGDIAEGYSVSREKKESFPLTVTSAQKNPTAFYLCASNKGGTASGANGLTFGAGSRLTVL.